This T cell receptor beta chain was sequenced in a study of a mutant IDH1 vaccine in newly diagnosed glioma. Study information: Radiotherapy, temozolomide, or both had been given previously, and both were given to most. General study points: There seemed to be no relation between pseudoprogression and changes in top peripheral T cell clonotypes.

V shed 6 bases and J 6 bases; nucleotides not matched to a gene: 20. The CDR3 is made up of 18 amino acids. Germline V gives CDR1 SGHTA, CDR2 FQGNSA. To note about this clone: Its antigen is as yet unknown.

Produced via immunoSEQ multiplex PCR; TCRdb's table is partial and in-frame only. The sample carries about 120,000 clones, around 80% recorded once. The time point denotes: week 11, during vaccination. Every single dose of the vaccine, 300 ug of mutant IDH1 20-mer peptide, came with topical imiquimod. The source was PBMCs, collected from a glioma patient whose treatment included an IDH1 peptide vaccine. V and J are TRBV7-2 and TRBJ2-7, with 10 bases fitting TRBD2. This receptor was identified in a man aged 35-49 years with glioma. Written as DNA, the CDR3 is TGTGCCAGCAGACGCGACCCGAGAGGGAGCGGGGGGGCCGGCGAGCAGTACTTC. Amino acids: CASRRDPRGSGGAGEQYF.